These T cell receptor beta chains were read from a single sample in a study of T cell responses to AZD1222 COVID-19 vaccine. Only in-frame clones appear in the TCRdb table, and some are missing; sequencing was by immunoSEQ multiplex PCR. The table shows about 120,000 clones, with roughly nine tenths occurring only once. The sequenced sample was peripheral blood, obtained on day 0 of AZD1222 vaccination. The receptors stem from an adult in good health. Both conserved end residues are part of each CDR3. The D gene is left open where the match is weak. Clone size, where shown, is once, few, many, or a class for clones that have expanded.

once	TRBJ1-1	TRBV25-1	.	TGTGCCAGCAGCGCCTGGGGGAACACTGAAGCTTTCTTT	CASSAWGNTEAFF
.	TRBJ1-6	TRBV5-8	.	TGTGCCAGCAGCTTGGGGAGGAGCTCCTATAATTCACCCCTCCACTTT	CASSLGRSSYNSPLHF
.	TRBJ1-5	TRBV19	.	TGTGCCAGTAGGGACGACACTCTCCTCGAACAGCCCCAGCATTTT	CASRDDTLLEQPQHF
.	TRBJ1-1	TRBV29-1	TRBD1	TGCAGCGTTGACCCAGGGGGCACTGAAGCTTTCTTT	CSVDPGGTEAFF
.	TRBJ1-1	TRBV18	TRBD1	TGTGCCAGTTCTGGACAGGGCAATGCTGAAGCTTTCTTT	CASSGQGNAEAFF
.	TRBJ1-2	TRBV20-1	.	TGCAGTGCCCCAGGGTATGGCTACACCTTC	CSAPGYGYTF
.	TRBJ1-1	TRBV4-3	.	TGCGCCAGCAGCGAAGGGCTGGGAAGAGACACTGAAGCTTTCTTT	CASSEGLGRDTEAFF
.	TRBJ2-5	TRBV5-8	.	TGTGCCAGCAGCTTGCTACTCGAGGAGACCCAGTACTTC	CASSLLLEETQYF
.	TRBJ1-4	TRBV6-5	.	TGTGCCAGCAGTTCTATTGGGCTGGAAAAACTGTTTTTT	CASSSIGLEKLFF
.	TRBJ1-1	TRBV7-9	.	TGTGCCAGCAGCTTAATAGGGGATACTGAAGCTTTCTTT	CASSLIGDTEAFF